Listed here are 25 T cell receptor beta chains from one sample, sequenced in a study of CD8 T cells in Susac syndrome. Roughly 0.5 to 1 ug RNA was reverse transcribed with random hexamers. TCRdb processed the immunoSEQ multiplex PCR reads anew with MiXCR; each CDR3 protein has one entry. The table lists 65,000 to 90,000 distinct CDR3 sequences, approximately 94% of them singletons. Sequencing was performed on CD8+ T cells from PBMCs. The receptors were gathered from a human donor with multiple sclerosis.

The gene calls are TRBV10-3 and TRBJ2-5; D possibly corresponds to TRBD1 (6 bases). Looked up from germline, CDR1 is ENHRY and CDR2 is SYGVKD. V dropped 5 bases and J dropped 2 bases, with 9 bases sitting between them. CDR3 length equals 13 residues. The CDR3 coding sequence is TGTGCCATCAGTACAGGGATACAAGAGACCCAGTACTTC. Encoded protein: CAISTGIQETQYF.

The J gene is TRBJ2-1, the V gene TRBV19, with 8 bases matching TRBD2. V dropped 8 bases and J dropped 3; count of bases not matched to a gene: 9. The CDR3 consists of 15 residues. The V gene's germline CDR1 is LNHDA and CDR2 SQIVND (reference sequence). The CDR3 DNA is TGTGCCAGTTCCTTGGCGGGAGGTTACTACAATGAGCAGTTCTTC. It is translated as CASSLAGGYYNEQFF.

V gene TRBV7-9 combines with J gene TRBJ2-7, with D possibly being TRBD1 (7 bases). V was cut by 5 bases and J by 3 bases, with 14 bases left in between. Germline V gene data show CDR1 as SEHNR and CDR2 as FQNEAQ (reference sequence). This CDR3 has 14 residues. Written as DNA, the CDR3 is TGTGCCAGCAGCGGAGGGACAGATGACTACGAGCAGTACTTC. Translation: CASSGGTDDYEQYF.

The chain uses TRBV15 and TRBJ1-1; D perhaps matches TRBD1 (5 bases). V was cut by 5 bases and J by 1 base, with 17 bases left in between. There are 16 residues in the CDR3. Germline values: CDR1 LNHNV, CDR2 YYDKDF (reference sequence). The CDR3 is CATSGSDRGPNTEAFF. CDR3 nucleotides: TGTGCCACCAGCGGCTCCGATCGGGGCCCGAACACTGAAGCTTTCTTT.

The J gene is TRBJ2-5, the V gene TRBV9; 9 bases match TRBD2. V dropped 0 bases and J dropped 5; count of bases not matched to a gene: 8. Germline-derived CDR1 and CDR2 are SGDLS and YYNGEE. The length of the CDR3 is 16 residues. CDR3 bases: TGTGCCAGCAGCGTAGATGGGCGGGGGGGCTCGGAGACCCAGTACTTC. This gives the protein CASSVDGRGGSETQYF.

The chain couples TRBV7-9 to TRBJ2-7; possible D gene TRBD1, 6 bases. The CDR3 loop spans 16 amino acids. V was trimmed by 3 bases and J by 0 bases, leaving 15 bases between them. Germline V lookup: CDR1 SEHNR, CDR2 FQNEAQ (reference sequence). CDR3 residues: CASSLKDSVSSYEQYF. The CDR3, as DNA: TGTGCCAGCAGCTTGAAGGACAGCGTGAGCTCCTACGAGCAGTACTTC.

This chain links TRBV15 with TRBJ2-1; possibly TRBD1 for D (6 bases). CDR3 size: 17 residues. V was trimmed by 0 bases and J by 6 bases, leaving 18 bases between them. Germline CDR1 is LNHNV and CDR2 is YYDKDF (reference sequence). In DNA, the CDR3 is TGTGCCACCAGCAGAGATAGACCCGGACAGTCCCTCAATGAGCAGTTCTTC. Amino acid sequence: CATSRDRPGQSLNEQFF.

This clonotype has only one observation. The rearrangement joins TRBV9 to TRBJ2-5, with D maybe TRBD1 (6 bases). Per the germline V gene, CDR1 is SGDLS and CDR2 is YYNGEE. Between the trimmed V and J ends, which lost 0 bases and 4 bases, there was a span of 7 bases. This CDR3 is built from 13 residues. CDR3 sequence (DNA): TGTGCCAGCAGCGTAGGGACAGTAGAGACCCAGTACTTC. It codes for CASSVGTVETQYF.

V is TRBV25-1 and J is TRBJ1-2, with 7 bases lining up with TRBD1. CDR1 and CDR2 from the germline V gene are MGHDK and SYGVNS. With 4 bases clipped from V and 6 bases from J, the junction kept 8 bases outside the gene matches. This CDR3 is built from 14 residues. The CDR3 DNA follows: TGTGCCAGCAGTGGGTACAGGGGCGTCGATGGCTACACCTTC. It is translated as CASSGYRGVDGYTF.

CDR3 amino acids: CASSYLETEAFF. CDR3 sequence (DNA): TGTGCCAGCAGCTACCTTGAAACTGAAGCTTTCTTT. The chain combines TRBV7-8 with TRBJ1-1; D is unclear. This CDR3 region has 12 residues. CDR1 and CDR2 from the germline V gene are SGHVS and FQNEAQ. Between the trimmed V and J ends, which lost 4 bases and 5 bases, there was a span of 8 bases.

V gene TRBV6-5 combines with J gene TRBJ2-7; TRBD2 is a possible D gene (6 bases). CDR1 and CDR2 from the germline V gene are MNHEY and SVGAGI. This CDR3 spans 15 amino acids. V was shortened by 5 bases and J by 4 bases, with 18 bases between the two germline ends. CDR3 protein: CASSPAGSAGYEQYF. In nucleotides, the CDR3 is TGTGCCAGCAGTCCCGCAGGGTCGGCGGGGTACGAGCAGTACTTC.

J is TRBJ2-1 and V is TRBV13; a weak D match, TRBD2 (5 bases). V shed 3 bases and J shed 0 bases, with 9 bases lying between them. CDR1 and CDR2 (germline): PRHDT, FYEKMQ (reference sequence). CDR3 size: 15 residues. The CDR3 DNA reads TGTGCCAGCAGCTTGTACGGGATCTCCTACAATGAGCAGTTCTTC. As protein: CASSLYGISYNEQFF. Combining the CDR3 with reference TRBV13 and TRBJ2-1 gives the whole variable domain AAGVIQSPRHLIKEKRETATLKCYPIPRHDTVYWYQQGPGQDPQFLISFYEKMQSDKGSIPDRFSAQQFSDYHSELNMSSLELGDSALYFCASSLYGISYNEQFFGPGTRLTVL.

The chain carries TRBV6-6 and TRBJ2-3; maybe TRBD2 (6 bases). CDR1 and CDR2 from the germline V gene are MNHNY and SVGAGI (reference sequence). Trimming removed 8 bases from V and 5 bases from J, with 8 bases in between. CDR3 length: 11 residues. The CDR3 region is CASAAGDTQYF. In DNA form, the CDR3 reads TGTGCCAGCGCAGCGGGAGATACGCAGTATTTT.

The chain has TRBV9 and TRBJ2-2; D gene unclear. Trimming took off 2 bases at V and 6 bases at J, with 2 bases between the two ends. From germline, CDR1 is SGDLS and CDR2 YYNGEE. The CDR3 has 11 residues. The CDR3 sequence is CASSVPGELFF. CDR3 nucleotide sequence: TGTGCCAGCAGCGTCCCCGGGGAGCTGTTTTTT.

The CDR3 here is CASSRGQGGEQYF. The CDR3, as DNA: TGTGCCAGCAGCCGGGGACAGGGTGGCGAGCAGTACTTC. The rearrangement links TRBV13 to TRBJ2-7; 9 nucleotides line up with TRBD1. The CDR3 loop spans 13 amino acids. After removal of 5 bases from V and 6 bases from J, the junction contained 5 bases not matched to a gene. The germline V gene has CDR1 PRHDT and CDR2 FYEKMQ (reference sequence).

V and J are TRBV10-3 and TRBJ2-5, with 14 bases that match TRBD2. CDR3 length: 15 amino acids. Germline-derived CDR1 and CDR2 are ENHRY and SYGVKD. V dropped 5 bases and J dropped 4; count of bases not matched to a gene: 3. CDR3 bases: TGTGCCATCAGTAGTGGGACTAGCGGGGGAGAGACCCAGTACTTC. Translation: CAISSGTSGGETQYF.

V gene TRBV12-3 or TRBV12-4 combines with J gene TRBJ1-2; tentative D call: TRBD1 (6 bases). Trimming removed 4 bases at V and 4 bases at J, with 13 bases between. The CDR3 loop spans 14 amino acids. Written as DNA, the CDR3 is TGTGCCAGCAGTTCTCCAACAGGGATCTATGGCTACACCTTC. It specifies CASSSPTGIYGYTF.

The V and J genes are TRBV6-4 and TRBJ1-2, with 8 bases aligning to TRBD1. V lost 2 bases, J lost 2 bases, and 1 base stayed unmatched. Germline V gene sequence: CDR1 MRHNA, CDR2 SNTAGT. CDR3 length equals 14 residues. This chain's CDR3 is CASSDRTGNYGYTF. CDR3 bases: TGTGCCAGCAGTGACCGGACAGGGAACTATGGCTACACCTTC.

There are a few counts of this clonotype. V gene TRBV6-5 combines with J gene TRBJ2-7; 10 positions match TRBD1. CDR1 and CDR2 from the germline V gene are MNHEY and SVGAGI. This CDR3 comprises 19 residues. With 0 bases clipped from V and 0 bases from J, the junction kept 11 bases outside the gene matches. The CDR3 DNA reads as TGTGCCAGCAGTTACTCGAGGGACAGGGGTCTTTCGAGCTCCTACGAGCAGTACTTC. Translated, it gives CASSYSRDRGLSSSYEQYF.

The chain carries TRBV19 and TRBJ2-7; no firm D call. The ends were cut back, 6 bases at V and 5 bases at J, with 8 bases in the middle. CDR3 length: 11 residues. CDR1 is LNHDA, CDR2 SQIVND, per germline (reference sequence). DNA of the CDR3: TGTGCCAGTAGCAACAACGACGAGCAGTACTTC. This gives the protein CASSNNDEQYF.

The chain links TRBV7-9 to TRBJ1-1; tentative D call: TRBD1 (6 bases). This CDR3 spans 16 amino acids. The germline V gene has CDR1 SEHNR and CDR2 FQNEAQ (reference sequence). Trimming took off 5 bases at V and 10 bases at J, with 26 bases between the two ends. This CDR3 reads CASSTDRTRPALGAFF. For the CDR3, the DNA is TGTGCCAGCAGCACAGACAGGACAAGGCCAGCTCTTGGAGCTTTCTTT.

DNA for the CDR3: TGTGCCAGCAGTATACAGGGGGAGGCCGGGGAGCTGTTTTTT. Translation gives CASSIQGEAGELFF. The chain links TRBV27 to TRBJ2-2, with TRBD1 matching 8 bases. The CDR3 has 14 residues. Germline-derived CDR1 and CDR2 are MNHEY and SMNVEV (reference sequence). V lost 5 bases, J lost 6 bases, and 5 bases stayed unmatched.

In DNA, the CDR3 is TGTGCCAGCTGGGAGGACCGACCGAATTCACCCCTCCACTTT. This translates into CASWEDRPNSPLHF. The chain is built from TRBV2 and TRBJ1-6; D gene uncertain. V shed 8 bases and J shed 7 bases, with 15 bases lying between them. In germline, CDR1 is SNHLY, CDR2 FYNNEI. The CDR3 runs 14 residues. The variable domain in full, with the rest retrieved from reference TRBV2 and TRBJ1-6, is EPEVTQTPSHQVTQMGQEVILRCVPISNHLYFYWYRQILGQKVEFLVSFYNNEISEKSEIFDDQFSVERPDGSNFTLKIRSTKLEDSAMYFCASWEDRPNSPLHFGNGTRLTVT.

The genes are TRBV7-3 and TRBJ2-3; the match to TRBD2 covers 13 bases. Trimming cost V 1 base and J 1 base; bases outside gene matches: 11. The CDR3 is made up of 20 amino acids. Germline loops: CDR1 SGHTA, CDR2 FQGTGA. The CDR3: CASSLMGLAGPNRGTDTQYF. The CDR3 DNA follows: TGTGCCAGCAGCTTAATGGGACTAGCGGGACCGAATCGGGGCACAGATACGCAGTATTTT.

The rearrangement links TRBV27 to TRBJ2-7; a possible D gene is TRBD1 (6 bases). Germline V CDR1 and CDR2: MNHEY, SMNVEV (reference sequence). The CDR3 is made up of 14 amino acids. Trimming shortened V by 3 bases and J by 5 bases, and 14 bases separated the two germline ends. DNA for the CDR3: TGTGCCAGCAGTTTCTCAACAGGGAGCCACGAGCAGTACTTC. Its translation: CASSFSTGSHEQYF.